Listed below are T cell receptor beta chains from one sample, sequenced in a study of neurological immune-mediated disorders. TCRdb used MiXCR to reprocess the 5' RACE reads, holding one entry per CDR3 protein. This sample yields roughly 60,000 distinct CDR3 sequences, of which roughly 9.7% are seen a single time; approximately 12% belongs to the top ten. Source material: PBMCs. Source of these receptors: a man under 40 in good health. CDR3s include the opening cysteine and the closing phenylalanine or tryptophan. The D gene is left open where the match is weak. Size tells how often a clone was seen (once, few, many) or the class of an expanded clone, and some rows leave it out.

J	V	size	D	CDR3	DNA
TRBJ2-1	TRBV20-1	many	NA	CSASSHETGEAYNEQFF	TGCAGTGCTAGTTCGCACGAAACAGGGGAGGCCTACAATGAGCAGTTCTTC
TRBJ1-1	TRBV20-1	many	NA	CSASPRRLEAFF	TGCAGTGCTTCGCCTAGAAGACTTGAAGCTTTCTTT
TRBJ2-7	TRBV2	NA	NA	CASTRGPESSYEQYF	TGTGCCAGCACAAGAGGACCGGAAAGCTCCTACGAGCAGTACTTC
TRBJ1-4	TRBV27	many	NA	CASSLLSPTNEKLFF	TGTGCCAGCAGTTTGTTGAGTCCAACTAATGAAAAACTGTTTTTT
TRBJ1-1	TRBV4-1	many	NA	CASSPGTLRGDTEAFF	TGCGCCAGCAGCCCCGGGACTCTTAGGGGGGACACTGAAGCTTTCTTT
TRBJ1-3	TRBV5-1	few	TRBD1	CASSSGTGGNTIYF	TGCGCCAGCAGCTCCGGGACAGGGGGAAACACCATATATTTT
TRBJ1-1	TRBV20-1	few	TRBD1	CSALTGPEAFF	TGCAGTGCTCTGACAGGGCCAGAAGCTTTCTTT
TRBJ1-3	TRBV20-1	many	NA	CSARPSGNTIYF	TGCAGTGCTAGGCCGTCTGGAAACACCATATATTTT
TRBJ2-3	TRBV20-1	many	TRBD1	CSASTLRDRATDTQYF	TGCAGTGCTAGTACCCTTCGGGACAGGGCCACAGATACGCAGTATTTT
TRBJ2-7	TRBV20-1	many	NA	CSGRGFSYEQYF	TGCAGTGGTCGTGGGTTTTCCTACGAGCAGTACTTC
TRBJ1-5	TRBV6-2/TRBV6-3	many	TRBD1	CASSYFGQGNQPQHF	TGTGCCAGCAGTTACTTTGGACAGGGCAATCAGCCCCAGCATTTT
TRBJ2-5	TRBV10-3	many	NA	CAIGRGPETQYF	TGTGCCATCGGTAGAGGGCCGGAGACCCAGTACTTC
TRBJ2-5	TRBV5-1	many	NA	CASSTVFQETQYF	TGCGCCAGCAGTACGGTTTTCCAAGAGACCCAGTACTTC
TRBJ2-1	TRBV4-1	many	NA	CASSQAPNNEQFF	TGCGCCAGCAGCCAAGCGCCAAACAATGAGCAGTTCTTC
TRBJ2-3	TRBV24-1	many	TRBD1	CATSDPPGQGTTDTQYF	TGTGCCACCAGTGATCCTCCGGGACAGGGAACCACAGATACGCAGTATTTT
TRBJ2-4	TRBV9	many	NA	CASSVDPPPGNIQYF	TGTGCCAGCAGCGTAGATCCGCCGCCCGGAAACATTCAGTACTTC
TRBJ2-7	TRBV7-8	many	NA	CASSSSRAVRSYEQYF	TGTGCCAGCAGCTCTTCCCGGGCCGTACGCTCCTACGAGCAGTACTTC
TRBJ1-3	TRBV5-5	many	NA	CASSTAGTNSGNTIYF	TGTGCCAGCAGCACAGCCGGGACGAACTCTGGAAACACCATATATTTT
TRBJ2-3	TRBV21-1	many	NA	CASSNPSLLSTDTQYF	TGTGCCAGCAGCAATCCTTCCCTTCTTAGCACAGATACGCAGTATTTT
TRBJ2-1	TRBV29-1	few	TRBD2	CSVEAVAGVVSSSYNEQFF	TGCAGCGTTGAAGCAGTAGCGGGAGTAGTAAGTAGCTCCTACAATGAGCAGTTCTTC
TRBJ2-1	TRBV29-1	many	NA	CSVGSYNEQFF	TGCAGCGTTGGCTCCTACAATGAGCAGTTCTTC
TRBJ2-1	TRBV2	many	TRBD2	CASSDIGTSASSYNEQFF	TGTGCCAGCAGTGATATCGGGACTAGCGCCAGCTCCTACAATGAGCAGTTCTTC
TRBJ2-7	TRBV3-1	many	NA	CASSHGLNGYEQYF	TGTGCCAGCAGCCACGGACTTAATGGTTACGAGCAGTACTTC
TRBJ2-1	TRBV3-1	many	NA	CASSMFTYNEQFF	TGTGCCAGCAGCATGTTTACCTACAATGAGCAGTTCTTC
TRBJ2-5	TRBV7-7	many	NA	CASSLAEVRRGQETQYF	TGTGCCAGCAGCTTAGCGGAGGTGCGGAGGGGCCAAGAGACCCAGTACTTC
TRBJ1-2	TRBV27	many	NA	CASSLRGVEGYTF	TGTGCCAGCAGCCTGAGGGGGGTGGAGGGCTACACCTTC
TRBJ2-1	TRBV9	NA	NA	CARRCRGHNEQFF	TGTGCCAGGAGGTGCAGGGGCCACAATGAGCAGTTCTTC
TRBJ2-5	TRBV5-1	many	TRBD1	CASSFSTGGETQYF	TGCGCCAGCAGCTTCTCTACAGGGGGTGAGACCCAGTACTTC
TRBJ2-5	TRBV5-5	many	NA	CASSLGGGVAKTQYF	TGTGCCAGCAGCTTGGGGGGCGGGGTAGCGAAGACCCAGTACTTC
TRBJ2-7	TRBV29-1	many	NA	CSVEATDSGTDYEQYF	TGCAGCGTTGAAGCGACAGACTCCGGGACGGACTACGAGCAGTACTTC
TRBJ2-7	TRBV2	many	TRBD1	CASLFLGQGFLEQYF	TGTGCCAGCCTTTTTCTCGGACAGGGGTTCTTGGAGCAGTACTTC
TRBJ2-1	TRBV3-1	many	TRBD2	CASSHLAGRVYNEQFF	TGTGCCAGCAGCCACTTAGCGGGAAGGGTCTACAATGAGCAGTTCTTC
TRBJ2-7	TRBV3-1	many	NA	CASSQDRVPHYEQYF	TGTGCCAGCAGCCAAGATAGGGTACCACACTACGAGCAGTACTTC
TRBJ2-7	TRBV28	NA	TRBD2	CASSPYSGMAYDQYF	TGTGCCAGCAGTCCCTATAGCGGGATGGCCTACGATCAGTACTTC
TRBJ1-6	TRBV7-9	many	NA	CASSLVLTTNSPLHF	TGTGCCAGCAGCTTAGTTTTGACCACTAATTCACCCCTCCACTTT
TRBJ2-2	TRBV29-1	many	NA	CSVADTTNTGELFF	TGCAGCGTTGCCGACACTACGAACACCGGGGAGCTGTTTTTT
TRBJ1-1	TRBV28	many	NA	CASSFGFGGEAFF	TGTGCCAGCAGTTTCGGTTTTGGGGGCGAAGCTTTCTTT
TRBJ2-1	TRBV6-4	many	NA	CASSDNLASSYNEQFF	TGTGCCAGCAGTGACAACTTGGCGAGCTCCTACAATGAGCAGTTCTTC
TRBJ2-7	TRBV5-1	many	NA	CASSLGQVYEQYF	TGCGCCAGCAGCTTGGGACAGGTCTACGAGCAGTACTTC
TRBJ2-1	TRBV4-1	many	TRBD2	CASSQVLAGVFYNEQFF	TGCGCCAGCAGCCAAGTACTAGCGGGGGTCTTCTACAATGAGCAGTTCTTC
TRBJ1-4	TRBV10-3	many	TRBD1	CAIGGTGDEKLFF	TGTGCCATCGGTGGGACAGGGGATGAAAAACTGTTTTTT